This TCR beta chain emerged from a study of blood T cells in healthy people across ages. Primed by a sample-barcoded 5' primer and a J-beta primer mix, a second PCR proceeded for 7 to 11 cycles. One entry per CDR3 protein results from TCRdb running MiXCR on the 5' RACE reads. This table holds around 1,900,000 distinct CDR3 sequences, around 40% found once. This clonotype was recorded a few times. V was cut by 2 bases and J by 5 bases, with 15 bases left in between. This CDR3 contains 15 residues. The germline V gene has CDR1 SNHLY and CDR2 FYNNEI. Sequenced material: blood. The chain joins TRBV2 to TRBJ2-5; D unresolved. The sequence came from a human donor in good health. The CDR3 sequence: CASSEKALPRETQYF. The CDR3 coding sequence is TGTGCCAGCAGTGAAAAGGCCCTCCCCCGGGAGACCCAGTACTTC.